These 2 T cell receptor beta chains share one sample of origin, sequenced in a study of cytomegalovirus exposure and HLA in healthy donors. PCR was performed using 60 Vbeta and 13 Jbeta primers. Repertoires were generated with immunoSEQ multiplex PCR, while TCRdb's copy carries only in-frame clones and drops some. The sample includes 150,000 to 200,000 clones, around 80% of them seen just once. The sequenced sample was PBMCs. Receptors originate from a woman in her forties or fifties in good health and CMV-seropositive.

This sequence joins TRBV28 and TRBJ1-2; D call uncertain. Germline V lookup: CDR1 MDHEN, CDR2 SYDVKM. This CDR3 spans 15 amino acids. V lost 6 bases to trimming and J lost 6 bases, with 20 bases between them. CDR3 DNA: TGTGCCAGCAGCAGCCATCGCGAGGGAATACATGGCTACACCTTC. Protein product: CASSSHREGIHGYTF.

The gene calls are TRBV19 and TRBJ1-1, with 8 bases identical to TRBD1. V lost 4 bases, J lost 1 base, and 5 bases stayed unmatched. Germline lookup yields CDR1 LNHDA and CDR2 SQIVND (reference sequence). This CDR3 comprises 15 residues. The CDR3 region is CASSTMDRENTEAFF. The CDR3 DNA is TGTGCCAGTAGTACAATGGACAGGGAGAACACTGAAGCTTTCTTT.